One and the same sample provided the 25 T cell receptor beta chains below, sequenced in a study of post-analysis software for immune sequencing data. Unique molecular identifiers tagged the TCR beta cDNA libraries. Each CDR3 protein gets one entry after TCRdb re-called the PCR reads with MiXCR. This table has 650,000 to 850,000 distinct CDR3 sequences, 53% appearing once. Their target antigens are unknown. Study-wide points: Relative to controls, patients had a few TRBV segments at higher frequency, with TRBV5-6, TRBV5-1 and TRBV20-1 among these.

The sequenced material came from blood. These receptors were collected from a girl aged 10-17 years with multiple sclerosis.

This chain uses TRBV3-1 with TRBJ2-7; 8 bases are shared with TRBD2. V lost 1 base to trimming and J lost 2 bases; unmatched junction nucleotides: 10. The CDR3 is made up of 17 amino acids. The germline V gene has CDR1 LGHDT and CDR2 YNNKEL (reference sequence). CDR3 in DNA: TGTGCCAGCAGCCAAGGCCCCAGCGGGAGAAGCCCCTACGAGCAGTACTTC. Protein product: CASSQGPSGRSPYEQYF.

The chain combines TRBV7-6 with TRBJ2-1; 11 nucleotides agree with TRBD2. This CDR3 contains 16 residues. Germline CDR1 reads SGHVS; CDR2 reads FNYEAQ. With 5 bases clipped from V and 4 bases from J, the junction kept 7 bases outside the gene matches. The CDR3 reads CASSPAGTSGYNEQFF. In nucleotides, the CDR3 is TGTGCCAGCAGCCCGGCCGGGACTAGCGGATACAATGAGCAGTTCTTC.

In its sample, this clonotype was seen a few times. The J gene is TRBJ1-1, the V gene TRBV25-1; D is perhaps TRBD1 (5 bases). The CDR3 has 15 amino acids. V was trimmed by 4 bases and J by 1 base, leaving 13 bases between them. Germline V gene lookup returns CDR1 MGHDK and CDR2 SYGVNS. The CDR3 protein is CASSAIGTGNTEAFF. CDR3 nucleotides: TGTGCCAGCAGTGCGATTGGGACGGGGAACACTGAAGCTTTCTTT.

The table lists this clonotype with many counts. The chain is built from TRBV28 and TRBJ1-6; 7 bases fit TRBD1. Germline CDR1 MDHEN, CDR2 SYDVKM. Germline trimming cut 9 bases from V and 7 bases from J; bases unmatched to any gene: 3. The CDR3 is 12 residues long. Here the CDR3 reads CASRQGNSPLHF. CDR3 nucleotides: TGTGCCAGTAGACAGGGCAATTCACCCCTCCACTTT. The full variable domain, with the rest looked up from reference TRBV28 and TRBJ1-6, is DVKVTQSSRYLVKRTGEKVFLECVQDMDHENMFWYRQDPGLGLRLIYFSYDVKMKEKGDIPEGYSVSREKKERFSLILESASTNQTSMYLCASRQGNSPLHFGNGTRLTVT.

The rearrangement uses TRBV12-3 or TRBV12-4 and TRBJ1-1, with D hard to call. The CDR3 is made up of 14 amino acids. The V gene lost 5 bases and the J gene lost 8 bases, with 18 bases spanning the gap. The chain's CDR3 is CASSAVNGGREAFF. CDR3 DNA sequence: TGTGCCAGCAGTGCTGTAAACGGCGGACGGGAAGCTTTCTTT.

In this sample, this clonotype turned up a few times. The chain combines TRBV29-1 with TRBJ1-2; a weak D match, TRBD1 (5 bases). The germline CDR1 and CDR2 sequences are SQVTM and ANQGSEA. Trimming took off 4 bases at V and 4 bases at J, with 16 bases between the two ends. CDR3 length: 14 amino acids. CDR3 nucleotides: TGCAGCGTTGTATCCAGGGAGGAAGGCTATGGCTACACCTTC. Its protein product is CSVVSREEGYGYTF.

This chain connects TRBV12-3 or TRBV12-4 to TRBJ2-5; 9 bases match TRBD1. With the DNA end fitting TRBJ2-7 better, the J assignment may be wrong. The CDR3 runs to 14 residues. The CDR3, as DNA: TGTGCCAGCAGTGTAAGGACAGGGGTTGGCGAGCAGTACTTC. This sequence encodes CASSVRTGVGEQYF.

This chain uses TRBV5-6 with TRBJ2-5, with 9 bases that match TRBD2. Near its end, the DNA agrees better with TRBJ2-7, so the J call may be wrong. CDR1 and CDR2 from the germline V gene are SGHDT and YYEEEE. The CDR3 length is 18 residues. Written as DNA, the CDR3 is TGTGCCAGCTTTGACGGGACTAGCCTCCTGCTGGGGCCCTACGAGCAGTACTTC. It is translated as CASFDGTSLLLGPYEQYF.

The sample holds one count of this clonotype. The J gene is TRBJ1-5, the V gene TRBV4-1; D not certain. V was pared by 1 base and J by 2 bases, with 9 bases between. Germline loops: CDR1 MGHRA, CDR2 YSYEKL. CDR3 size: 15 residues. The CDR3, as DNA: TGCGCCAGCAGCCAAGCCCCCGAGGGCAATCAGCCCCAGCATTTT. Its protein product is CASSQAPEGNQPQHF.

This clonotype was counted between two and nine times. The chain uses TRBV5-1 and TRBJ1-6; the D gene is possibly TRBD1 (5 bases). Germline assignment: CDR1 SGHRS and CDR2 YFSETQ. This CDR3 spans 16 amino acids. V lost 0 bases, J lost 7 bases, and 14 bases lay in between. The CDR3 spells CASSLVGPGLNSPLHF. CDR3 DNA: TGCGCCAGCAGCTTGGTTGGGCCAGGGCTGAATTCACCCCTCCACTTT.

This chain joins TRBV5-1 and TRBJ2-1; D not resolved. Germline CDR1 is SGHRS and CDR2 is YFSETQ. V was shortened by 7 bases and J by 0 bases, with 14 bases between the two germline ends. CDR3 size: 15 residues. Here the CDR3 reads CASSVSTSSYNEQFF. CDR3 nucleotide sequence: TGCGCCAGCTCAGTGTCCACCAGCTCCTACAATGAGCAGTTCTTC.

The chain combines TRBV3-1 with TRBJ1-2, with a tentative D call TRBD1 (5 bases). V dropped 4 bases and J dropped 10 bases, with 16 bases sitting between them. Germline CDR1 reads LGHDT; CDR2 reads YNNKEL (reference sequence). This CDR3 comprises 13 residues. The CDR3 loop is CASSLGQHSDYTF. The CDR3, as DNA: TGTGCCAGCAGCCTAGGACAACACTCAGACTACACCTTC.

CDR3: CAISEPGSGANVLTF. Here the CDR3 DNA reads TGTGCCATCAGTGAACCCGGCTCTGGGGCCAACGTCCTGACTTTC. The J gene is TRBJ2-6, the V gene TRBV10-3; D unresolved. V gave up 3 bases and J gave up 0 bases, with 6 bases separating them. This CDR3 region has 15 residues. The germline V gene encodes CDR1 ENHRY and CDR2 SYGVKD.

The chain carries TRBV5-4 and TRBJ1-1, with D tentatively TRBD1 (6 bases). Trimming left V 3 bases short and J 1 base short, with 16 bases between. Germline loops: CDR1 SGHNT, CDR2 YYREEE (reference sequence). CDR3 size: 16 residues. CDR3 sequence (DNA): TGTGCCAGCAGCTATCTTACAGGGAAGGGGAACACTGAAGCTTTCTTT. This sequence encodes CASSYLTGKGNTEAFF.

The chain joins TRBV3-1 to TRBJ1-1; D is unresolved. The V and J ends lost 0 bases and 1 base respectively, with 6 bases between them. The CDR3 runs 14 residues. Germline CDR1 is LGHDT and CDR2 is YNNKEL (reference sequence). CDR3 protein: CASSQDARNTEAFF. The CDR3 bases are TGTGCCAGCAGCCAAGATGCGAGGAACACTGAAGCTTTCTTT. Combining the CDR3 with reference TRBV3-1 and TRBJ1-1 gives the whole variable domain DTAVSQTPKYLVTQMGNDKSIKCEQNLGHDTMYWYKQDSKKFLKIMFSYNNKELIINETVPNRFSPKSPDKAHLNLHINSLELGDSAVYFCASSQDARNTEAFFGQGTRLTVV.

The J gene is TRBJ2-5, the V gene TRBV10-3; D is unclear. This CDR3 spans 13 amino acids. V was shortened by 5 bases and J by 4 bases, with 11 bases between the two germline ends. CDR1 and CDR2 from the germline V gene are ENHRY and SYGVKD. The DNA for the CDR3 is TGTGCCATCAGTTCTTCACCCGTAGAGACCCAGTACTTC. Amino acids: CAISSSPVETQYF.

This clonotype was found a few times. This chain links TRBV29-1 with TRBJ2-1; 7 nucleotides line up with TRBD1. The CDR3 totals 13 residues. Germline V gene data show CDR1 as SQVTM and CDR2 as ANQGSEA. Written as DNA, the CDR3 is TGCAGTGTGTCAGGACAGGTCCCTCCTGAGCAGTTCTTC. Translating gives CSVSGQVPPEQFF.

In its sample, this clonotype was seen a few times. This chain's CDR3 is CASSPPKGFYGYTF. The CDR3 DNA reads TGTGCCAGCAGTCCCCCTAAGGGCTTCTATGGCTACACCTTC. V usage is TRBV12-3 or TRBV12-4 and J usage is TRBJ1-2; unclear D gene. The CDR3 totals 14 residues. V dropped 5 bases and J dropped 4 bases, with 14 bases sitting between them.

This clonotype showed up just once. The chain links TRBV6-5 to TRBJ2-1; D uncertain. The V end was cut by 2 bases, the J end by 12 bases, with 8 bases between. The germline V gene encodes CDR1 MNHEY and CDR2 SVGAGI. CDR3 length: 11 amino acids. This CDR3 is CASSYRLLQFF. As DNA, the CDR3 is TGTGCCAGCAGTTACAGGTTGTTGCAGTTCTTC.

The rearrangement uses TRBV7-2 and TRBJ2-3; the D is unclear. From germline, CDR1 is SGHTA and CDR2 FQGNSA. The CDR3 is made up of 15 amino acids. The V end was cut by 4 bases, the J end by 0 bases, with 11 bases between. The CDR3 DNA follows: TGTGCCAGCAGCTCTTTCGTGTCCAGCACAGATACGCAGTATTTT. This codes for CASSSFVSSTDTQYF.

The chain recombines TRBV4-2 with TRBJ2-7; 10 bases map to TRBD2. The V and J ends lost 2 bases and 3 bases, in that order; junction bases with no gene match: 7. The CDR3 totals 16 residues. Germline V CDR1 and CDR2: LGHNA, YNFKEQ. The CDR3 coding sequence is TGTGCCAGCAGCCAACCCTCGAAGCGGGGGGGCTACGAGCAGTACTTC. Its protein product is CASSQPSKRGGYEQYF.

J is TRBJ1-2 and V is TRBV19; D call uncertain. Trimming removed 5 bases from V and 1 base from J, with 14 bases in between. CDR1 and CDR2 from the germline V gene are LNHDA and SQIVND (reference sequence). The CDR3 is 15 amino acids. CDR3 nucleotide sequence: TGTGCCAGTAGTTGGTACAGCACTCTTAACTATGGCTACACCTTC. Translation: CASSWYSTLNYGYTF.

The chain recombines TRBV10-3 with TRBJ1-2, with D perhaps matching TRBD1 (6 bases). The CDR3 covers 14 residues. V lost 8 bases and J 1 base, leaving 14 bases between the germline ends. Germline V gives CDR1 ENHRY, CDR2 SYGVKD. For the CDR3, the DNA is TGTGCCATCCGTCCGGGGGGCCTTAACTATGGCTACACCTTC. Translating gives CAIRPGGLNYGYTF.

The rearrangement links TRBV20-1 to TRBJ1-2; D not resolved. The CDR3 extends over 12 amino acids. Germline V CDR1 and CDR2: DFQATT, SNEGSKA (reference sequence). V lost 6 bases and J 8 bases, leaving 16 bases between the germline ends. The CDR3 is CSAEETPGGYTF. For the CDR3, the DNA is TGCAGTGCGGAGGAGACGCCGGGCGGCTACACCTTC.

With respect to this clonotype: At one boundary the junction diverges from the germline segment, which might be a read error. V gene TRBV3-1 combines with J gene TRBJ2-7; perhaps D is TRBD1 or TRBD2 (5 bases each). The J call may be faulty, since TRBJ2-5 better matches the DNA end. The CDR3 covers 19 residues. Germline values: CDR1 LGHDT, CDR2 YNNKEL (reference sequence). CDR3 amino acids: CASSRRSNSGTTRSETQYF. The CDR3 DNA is TGTGCCAGTAGCCGAAGATCGAATTCTGGGACCACTCGCAGTGAGACCCAGTACTTC.